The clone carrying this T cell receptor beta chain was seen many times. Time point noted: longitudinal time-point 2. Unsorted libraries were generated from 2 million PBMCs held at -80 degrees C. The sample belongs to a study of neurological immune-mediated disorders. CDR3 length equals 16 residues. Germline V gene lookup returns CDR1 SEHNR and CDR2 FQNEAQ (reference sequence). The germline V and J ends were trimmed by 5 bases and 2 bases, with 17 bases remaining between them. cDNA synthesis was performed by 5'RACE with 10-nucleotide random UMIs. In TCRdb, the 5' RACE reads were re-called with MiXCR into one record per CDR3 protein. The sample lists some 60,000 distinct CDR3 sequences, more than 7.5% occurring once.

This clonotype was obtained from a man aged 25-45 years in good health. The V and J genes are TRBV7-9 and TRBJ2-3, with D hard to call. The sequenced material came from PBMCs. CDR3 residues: CASSRPEVADTDTQYF. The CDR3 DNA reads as TGTGCCAGCAGCCGCCCCGAGGTAGCAGACACAGATACGCAGTATTTT.